This T cell receptor (beta chain) was identified during a study of control samples from healthy donors and cancer patients. Germline CDR1 GTSNPN, CDR2 SVGIG (reference sequence). The CDR3 covers 18 residues. With V trimmed by 1 base and J by 7 bases, 14 bases remained unmatched. TCRdb keeps only in-frame clones here, not all; method: immunoSEQ multiplex PCR. The sample gives roughly 40,000 clones, 83% of which show up once; less than 55% is in the top ten. The rearrangement uses TRBV30 and TRBJ2-1, with 12 positions matching TRBD2. Sequenced sample: blood. This clonotype originated in a man aged 55 to 70 in good health. The CDR3 DNA sequence: TGTGCCTGGAGTGATGGGCTAGCGGGGGGGCCAGATAGGAATGAGCAGTTCTTC. It specifies CAWSDGLAGGPDRNEQFF.